This T cell receptor beta chain is from a study of cytomegalovirus exposure and HLA in healthy donors. The PCR had 60 Vbeta and 13 Jbeta primers. Sequenced by immunoSEQ multiplex PCR; TCRdb stores in-frame clones only, minus some. The sample gives 150,000 to 200,000 clones, about 85% of which show up once; about 2.4% is in the top ten. Study-wide results and limits: Association of approximately 18,000 TCR beta sequences with HLA alleles was found at 0.05 false discovery rate in a later analysis.

V was shortened by 5 bases and J by 1 base, with 8 bases between the two germline ends. Germline CDR1 and CDR2: SNHLY and FYNNEI. The CDR3 consists of 13 residues. The count of this clone is one. The target antigen is unknown. J is TRBJ2-5 and V is TRBV2; D not resolved. Sequenced input: PBMCs. The clonotype was recovered from a man aged 30 to 45 in good health and CMV-seropositive. The CDR3 sequence: CASSFFSQETQYF. CDR3 nucleotide sequence: TGTGCCAGCAGTTTTTTCAGCCAAGAGACCCAGTACTTC.